The 10 T cell receptor beta chains reported below all come from one sample, sequenced in a study of shared clonotypes between healthy human individuals. TCRdb keeps only in-frame clones here, not all; method: immunoSEQ multiplex PCR. This sample has 1.6 million or so clones, with approximately 97% found just once. The specimen was naive CD4+ T cells sorted from blood. Subset of the sample: CD45RA+ positively selected. The receptors here all came from a man aged 25-45 years in good health.

This chain connects TRBV10-2 to TRBJ2-7; D remains ambiguous. Trimming cost V 8 bases and J 2 bases, with 16 bases left between them. The germline V gene has CDR1 WSHSY and CDR2 SAAADI. CDR3 length equals 14 residues. CDR3 region: CASGYDGVPYEQYF. DNA for the CDR3: TGCGCCAGCGGTTACGACGGAGTCCCCTACGAGCAGTACTTC.

The rearrangement joins TRBV19 to TRBJ2-5, with a weak D call TRBD1 (6 bases). Trimming shortened V by 0 bases and J by 2 bases, and 16 bases separated the two germline ends. This CDR3 is 17 amino acids long. From germline, CDR1 is LNHDA and CDR2 SQIVND (reference sequence). The CDR3 reads CASSIDGGHIRQETQYF. In DNA, the CDR3 is TGTGCCAGTAGTATAGATGGGGGACACATCCGACAAGAGACCCAGTACTTC. The whole variable domain, remainder taken from reference TRBV19 and TRBJ2-5, is DGGITQSPKYLFRKEGQNVTLSCEQNLNHDAMYWYRQDPGQGLRLIYYSQIVNDFQKGDIAEGYSVSREKKESFPLTVTSAQKNPTAFYLCASSIDGGHIRQETQYFGPGTRLLVL.

Details on this clone: Other DNA sequences in this specimen translate into the identical CDR3. The chain recombines TRBV19 with TRBJ2-7; no firm D call. The CDR3 is made up of 13 amino acids. Trimming pared 5 bases from V and 2 bases from J, leaving 10 bases between. In germline, CDR1 is LNHDA, CDR2 SQIVND (reference sequence). The CDR3 loop is CASSSGSTYEQYF. The CDR3 nucleotides read TGTGCCAGTAGTTCTGGGTCCACCTACGAGCAGTACTTC.

V usage is TRBV10-2 and J usage is TRBJ1-1; possibly TRBD1 for D (5 bases). V shed 5 bases and J shed 8 bases, with 18 bases lying between them. Per germline, CDR1 WSHSY and CDR2 SAAADI. The CDR3 sequence is 14 residues long. The CDR3 sequence is CASSSTSGYGEAFF. The CDR3 DNA follows: TGCGCCAGCAGTAGTACCTCAGGGTATGGGGAAGCTTTCTTT.

This clone was observed a handful of times. This sequence joins TRBV10-3 and TRBJ2-6; D is unresolved. Trimming pared 0 bases from V and 3 bases from J, leaving 6 bases between. Germline CDR1 reads ENHRY; CDR2 reads SYGVKD. This CDR3 is built from 15 residues. CDR3 protein: CAISESWVGANVLTF. The CDR3 coding sequence is TGTGCCATCAGTGAGTCGTGGGTTGGGGCCAACGTCCTGACTTTC.

The rearrangement links TRBV6-5 to TRBJ2-5, with 7 bases identical to TRBD2. Germline V gene lookup returns CDR1 MNHEY and CDR2 SVGAGI. The CDR3 runs 15 residues. V lost 0 bases, J lost 3 bases, and 4 bases stayed unmatched. For the CDR3, the DNA is TGTGCCAGCAGTTACTCAGGAGCGGGAAAAGAGACCCAGTACTTC. This encodes CASSYSGAGKETQYF.

The J gene is TRBJ2-4, the V gene TRBV7-9; no clear D. The CDR3 has 12 amino acids. With 6 bases removed from V and 2 bases from J, the gap between germline ends came to 5 bases. Germline V gene sequence: CDR1 SEHNR, CDR2 FQNEAQ (reference sequence). Here the CDR3 DNA reads TGTGCCAGCAGGGATACCAAAAACATTCAGTACTTC. It yields the protein CASRDTKNIQYF.

The chain recombines TRBV7-9 with TRBJ2-1; D gene uncertain. V dropped 5 bases and J dropped 3 bases, with 17 bases sitting between them. CDR1 is SEHNR, CDR2 FQNEAQ, per germline (reference sequence). CDR3 length: 16 residues. The chain's CDR3 is CASSARTTRNYNEQFF. DNA for the CDR3: TGTGCCAGCAGCGCGCGGACCACTCGAAACTACAATGAGCAGTTCTTC.

J is TRBJ1-5 and V is TRBV2; the D is unclear. Germline V gene lookup returns CDR1 SNHLY and CDR2 FYNNEI. V was pared by 7 bases and J by 3 bases, with 7 bases between. The CDR3 length is 12 residues. CDR3 in amino acids: CASTGYNQPQHF. Here the CDR3 DNA reads TGTGCCAGCACGGGGTACAATCAGCCCCAGCATTTT.

The chain is built from TRBV29-1 and TRBJ2-3; D might be TRBD1 or TRBD2, each matching 5 bases. The germline V gene has CDR1 SQVTM and CDR2 ANQGSEA. The CDR3 length is 12 residues. The V end lost 4 bases, the J end lost 5 bases, and 10 bases lay between the germline ends. DNA of the CDR3: TGCAGCGTTGCTGGGGGTGTAGATACGCAGTATTTT. It yields the protein CSVAGGVDTQYF.